The 31 T cell receptor beta chains in this list originate from one sample, sequenced in a study of control samples from healthy donors and cancer patients. TCRdb's copy holds only in-frame clones and misses some; the assay was immunoSEQ multiplex PCR. This sample has 75,000 to 90,000 clones, with 70% to 90% found just once. The sample was blood. All receptors come from a woman between 40 and 50 years old in good health.

The chain is built from TRBV4-3 and TRBJ1-4; D gene unclear. Germline V lookup: CDR1 LGHNA, CDR2 YSLEER. This CDR3 has 17 amino acids. Trimming removed 0 bases at V and 0 bases at J, with 11 bases between. CDR3 amino acids: CASSQDDRGTTNEKLFF. The CDR3 nucleotides read TGCGCCAGCAGCCAAGATGATCGCGGGACAACTAATGAAAAACTGTTTTTT.

This sequence joins TRBV4-1 and TRBJ2-3; D is undetermined. In germline, CDR1 is MGHRA, CDR2 YSYEKL. Trimming pared 0 bases from V and 11 bases from J, leaving 12 bases between. The CDR3 is made up of 13 amino acids. The CDR3 sequence is CASSQEHGLGQYF. The CDR3 DNA reads TGCGCCAGCAGCCAAGAACACGGTCTTGGGCAGTATTTT.

This chain uses TRBV5-1 with TRBJ1-1; the D is unclear. CDR3 length: 16 amino acids. The ends were cut back, 3 bases at V and 3 bases at J, with 18 bases in the middle. Germline V gene sequence: CDR1 SGHRS, CDR2 YFSETQ. The CDR3 DNA reads TGCGCCAGCAGCTCCTACCTCGCGGCGGGTCACACTGAAGCTTTCTTT. Its translation is CASSSYLAAGHTEAFF.

The CDR3 sequence is CASSQVTEPNYGYTF. CDR3 sequence (DNA): TGCGCCAGCAGCCAAGTTACCGAGCCTAACTATGGCTACACCTTC. This chain links TRBV4-3 with TRBJ1-2; D gene uncertain. V was clipped by 1 base and J by 0 bases, with 9 bases between them. CDR1 and CDR2 (germline): LGHNA, YSLEER. This CDR3 is 15 amino acids long.

The chain employs TRBV5-4 and TRBJ2-1; 8 bases align to TRBD2. The CDR3 is 14 residues long. Looked up from germline, CDR1 is SGHNT and CDR2 is YYREEE (reference sequence). V dropped 4 bases and J dropped 4; count of bases not matched to a gene: 4. The CDR3 DNA reads TGTGCCAGCAGCGCCGGGACTAGGTACAATGAGCAGTTCTTC. Translation: CASSAGTRYNEQFF.

This clone was counted between two and nine times. The chain uses TRBV30 and TRBJ2-3; D assignment may be TRBD1 or TRBD2 (6 bases each). From germline, CDR1 is GTSNPN and CDR2 SVGIG (reference sequence). V was trimmed by 1 base and J by 0 bases, leaving 11 bases between them. CDR3 length: 15 amino acids. The DNA for the CDR3 is TGTGCCTGGAGTGAATGGGGGGCCAGCACAGATACGCAGTATTTT. Translated: CAWSEWGASTDTQYF.

This rearrangement joins TRBV5-1 to TRBJ1-1, with D perhaps TRBD1 (6 bases). The V gene lost 4 bases and the J gene lost 8 bases, with 15 bases spanning the gap. The length of the CDR3 is 13 residues. Germline assignment: CDR1 SGHRS and CDR2 YFSETQ. The CDR3 DNA sequence: TGCGCCAGCAGCCCGACAGGAGTAAGCGAAGCTTTCTTT. This translates into CASSPTGVSEAFF.

The chain joins TRBV29-1 to TRBJ1-1; TRBD1 aligns across 9 bases. Unmatched junction bases numbered 9, after V lost 8 bases and J lost 5 bases. The CDR3 runs to 13 residues. Germline V gene sequence: CDR1 SQVTM, CDR2 ANQGSEA. The CDR3 sequence is CSFEGTGRTEAFF. For the CDR3, the DNA is TGCAGCTTCGAAGGGACAGGGAGGACTGAAGCTTTCTTT. Using reference TRBV29-1 and TRBJ1-1 for the parts outside the CDR3, the full variable domain is SAVISQKPSRDICQRGTSLTIQCQVDSQVTMMFWYRQQPGQSLTLIATANQGSEATYESGFVIDKFPISRPNLTFSTLTVSNMSPEDSSIYLCSFEGTGRTEAFFGQGTRLTVV.

This clone was counted only a few times. V usage is TRBV14 and J usage is TRBJ2-5; perhaps TRBD2 as D (6 bases). This CDR3 spans 17 amino acids. Germline lookup yields CDR1 SGHDN and CDR2 FVKESK. With 3 bases removed from V and 4 bases from J, the gap between germline ends came to 21 bases. The CDR3, as DNA: TGTGCCAGCAGCCAGGGTTCGGGACTGATCAGCGGAGAGACCCAGTACTTC. It is translated as CASSQGSGLISGETQYF. The full variable domain, with the rest looked up from reference TRBV14 and TRBJ2-5, is EAGVTQFPSHSVIEKGQTVTLRCDPISGHDNLYWYRRVMGKEIKFLLHFVKESKQDESGMPNNRFLAERTGGTYSTLKVQPAELEDSGVYFCASSQGSGLISGETQYFGPGTRLLVL.

The chain has TRBV4-3 and TRBJ2-3; no firm D call. The germline gives CDR1 LGHNA, CDR2 YSLEER. The CDR3 is made up of 13 amino acids. Trimming took off 1 base at V and 0 bases at J, with 2 bases between the two ends. CDR3 sequence (DNA): TGCGCCAGCAGCCAAGTTAGCACAGATACGCAGTATTTT. Translating gives CASSQVSTDTQYF.

The chain combines TRBV5-1 with TRBJ2-2, with D unresolved. The V gene's germline CDR1 is SGHRS and CDR2 YFSETQ. V was trimmed by 4 bases and J by 4 bases, leaving 11 bases between them. The CDR3 covers 14 residues. The CDR3 loop is CASSRAYTTGELFF. In DNA, the CDR3 is TGCGCCAGCAGCCGGGCCTACACCACCGGGGAGCTGTTTTTT.

This chain connects TRBV5-4 to TRBJ1-2; D uncertain. V was trimmed by 0 bases and J by 6 bases, leaving 9 bases between them. There are 13 residues in the CDR3. Germline V gives CDR1 SGHNT, CDR2 YYREEE (reference sequence). Here the CDR3 DNA reads TGTGCCAGCAGCTTGGACATTACTGATGGCTACACCTTC. This codes for CASSLDITDGYTF.

The J gene is TRBJ1-1, the V gene TRBV30; 10 positions match TRBD1. The trim removed 4 bases at V and 3 bases at J, leaving 17 bases unmatched. This CDR3 is built from 18 residues. Germline V CDR1 and CDR2: GTSNPN, SVGIG (reference sequence). CDR3 in DNA: TGTGCCTGGATCAAATCCCTTAGATCCGGGACAGGGGACACTGAAGCTTTCTTT. Its translation: CAWIKSLRSGTGDTEAFF.

This chain uses TRBV27 with TRBJ1-1; 8 nucleotides agree with TRBD1. V trimming: 5 bases; J trimming: 4 bases; junction bases outside the gene matches: 6. CDR3 length: 14 residues. In germline, CDR1 is MNHEY, CDR2 SMNVEV (reference sequence). As DNA, the CDR3 is TGTGCCAGCAGTACGCGGGGGACAGGCACTGAAGCTTTCTTT. Translating it yields CASSTRGTGTEAFF.

This clone appeared a few times. The genes are TRBV11-3 and TRBJ1-1; no clear D gene. Germline values: CDR1 SGHNT, CDR2 YENEEA. The ends were cut back, 5 bases at V and 2 bases at J, with 9 bases in the middle. The CDR3 spans 13 residues. The CDR3 DNA follows: TGTGCCAGCAGCCCTGGACCCAACACTGAAGCTTTCTTT. This translates into CASSPGPNTEAFF. Filled out from reference TRBV11-3 and TRBJ1-1, the complete variable domain reads EAGVVQSPRYKIIEKKQPVAFWCNPISGHNTLYWYLQNLGQGPELLIRYENEEAVDDSQLPKDRFSAERLKGVDSTLKIQPAELGDSAVYLCASSPGPNTEAFFGQGTRLTVV.

The rearrangement links TRBV7-9 to TRBJ1-1; maybe TRBD1 (5 bases). This CDR3 has 13 amino acids. V lost 5 bases to trimming and J lost 0 bases, with 7 bases between them. The germline V gene encodes CDR1 SEHNR and CDR2 FQNEAQ (reference sequence). CDR3 amino acids: CASSRQLNTEAFF. CDR3 bases: TGTGCCAGCAGCCGACAGCTGAACACTGAAGCTTTCTTT.

This rearrangement joins TRBV21-1 to TRBJ1-1. TRBV21-1 is marked as a pseudogene. The CDR3 runs to 12 residues. Here the CDR3 reads CASRGSNTEAFF. The CDR3, as DNA: TGTGCCAGCAGAGGGAGTAACACTGAAGCTTTCTTT.

The chain is built from TRBV10-3 and TRBJ1-1, with D tentatively TRBD1 (6 bases). Trimming left V 3 bases short and J 3 bases short, with 14 bases between. This CDR3 contains 15 residues. Germline V gene lookup returns CDR1 ENHRY and CDR2 SYGVKD. The CDR3: CAISDTAQGHTEAFF. The DNA for the CDR3 is TGTGCCATCAGTGATACAGCGCAGGGGCACACTGAAGCTTTCTTT.

In its sample, this clone was seen once. V gene TRBV10-3 combines with J gene TRBJ2-1, with TRBD2 matching 11 bases. Germline V CDR1 and CDR2: ENHRY, SYGVKD. Trimming at V came to 9 bases and at J to 7 bases, leaving 5 bases not matched to a gene. The CDR3 consists of 13 residues. The CDR3 is CAITSGGPNEQFF. The CDR3 DNA follows: TGTGCCATAACTAGCGGGGGACCTAATGAGCAGTTCTTC.

The chain joins TRBV9 to TRBJ2-3; no clear D gene. The length of the CDR3 is 14 residues. Looked up from germline, CDR1 is SGDLS and CDR2 is YYNGEE. V was shortened by 0 bases and J by 2 bases, with 7 bases between the two germline ends. CDR3 coding DNA: TGTGCCAGCAGCGTAGAAGTAAACACAGATACGCAGTATTTT. Protein: CASSVEVNTDTQYF.

The CDR3 sequence: CASSPTRYTGELFF. The DNA for the CDR3 is TGTGCCAGCAGCCCGACTAGGTACACCGGGGAGCTGTTTTTT. This chain links TRBV27 with TRBJ2-2; tentative D call: TRBD2 (6 bases). CDR3 size: 14 residues. The V gene lost 6 bases and the J gene lost 3 bases, with 11 bases spanning the gap. Germline values: CDR1 MNHEY, CDR2 SMNVEV (reference sequence).

The chain links TRBV30 to TRBJ2-7, with 9 bases identical to TRBD1. The CDR3 has 13 amino acids. Per germline, CDR1 GTSNPN and CDR2 SVGIG (reference sequence). The junction had 2 bases not matched to a gene; V was cut back by 5 bases and J by 0 bases. CDR3 in amino acids: CAWGTGSSYEQYF. CDR3 DNA: TGTGCCTGGGGGACAGGGAGCTCCTACGAGCAGTACTTC.

The chain links TRBV3-1 (or the pseudogene TRBV3-2) to TRBJ1-1; D uncertain. This CDR3 has 14 amino acids. Germline V gives CDR1 LGHDT, CDR2 YNNKEL (reference sequence). The V and J ends lost 0 bases and 0 bases respectively, with 5 bases between them. As DNA, the CDR3 is TGTGCCAGCAGCCAAGATCCCCTGAACACTGAAGCTTTCTTT. It codes for CASSQDPLNTEAFF.

The chain joins TRBV13 to TRBJ2-7; weak D call: TRBD2 (6 bases). Trimming cost V 0 bases and J 3 bases, with 9 bases left between them. Germline V lookup: CDR1 PRHDT, CDR2 FYEKMQ (reference sequence). This CDR3 region has 14 residues. CDR3 sequence: CASSLGDYNYEQYF. CDR3 coding DNA: TGTGCCAGCAGCTTAGGGGACTATAACTACGAGCAGTACTTC.

J is TRBJ1-1 and V is TRBV6-6; possible D gene TRBD1, 6 bases. The CDR3 has 12 amino acids. Germline values: CDR1 MNHNY, CDR2 SVGAGI (reference sequence). The V and J ends lost 5 bases and 4 bases respectively, with 8 bases between them. CDR3 residues: CASSRTATEAFF. The CDR3, as DNA: TGTGCCAGCAGTCGGACAGCCACTGAAGCTTTCTTT.

This chain uses TRBV10-3 with TRBJ1-3; no clear D gene. This CDR3 is built from 14 residues. V was pared by 0 bases and J by 4 bases, with 7 bases between. Looked up from germline, CDR1 is ENHRY and CDR2 is SYGVKD. Here the CDR3 DNA reads TGTGCCATCAGTGAGTCGAATCTAGGAAACACCATATATTTT. This encodes CAISESNLGNTIYF.

The chain couples TRBV2 to TRBJ1-1; D possibly corresponds to TRBD1 (6 bases). Trimming cost V 7 bases and J 7 bases, with 10 bases left between them. The CDR3 is made up of 11 amino acids. Germline V lookup: CDR1 SNHLY, CDR2 FYNNEI. The CDR3 loop reads CASMGHREAFF. The CDR3 region has the DNA TGTGCCAGCATGGGACACCGTGAAGCTTTCTTT.

The CDR3 sequence: CASSYQGAWGTEAFF. CDR3 DNA sequence: TGTGCCAGCAGTTACCAGGGGGCTTGGGGCACTGAAGCTTTCTTT. The gene calls are TRBV6-2 or TRBV6-3 and TRBJ1-1; 8 bases fit TRBD1. CDR1 MNHEY and CDR2 SVGEGT come from the germline V gene. Unmatched junction bases numbered 6, after V lost 2 bases and J lost 4 bases. CDR3 length: 15 residues.

The rearrangement uses TRBV19 and TRBJ2-7, with 7 bases identical to TRBD2. V dropped 3 bases and J dropped 3; count of bases not matched to a gene: 5. The CDR3 consists of 14 residues. The germline CDR1 and CDR2 sequences are LNHDA and SQIVND (reference sequence). This chain's CDR3 is CASSIFGGNYEQYF. The CDR3 DNA reads TGTGCCAGTAGTATTTTCGGGGGGAACTACGAGCAGTACTTC.

The genes are TRBV7-9 and TRBJ2-2, with TRBD2 as a possible D gene (5 bases). The CDR3 runs to 15 residues. Looked up from germline, CDR1 is SEHNR and CDR2 is FQNEAQ (reference sequence). Trimming removed 3 bases from V and 2 bases from J, with 10 bases in between. The CDR3 DNA reads TGTGCCAGCAGCTTCTCGGGATTTAACACCGGGGAGCTGTTTTTT. Its protein is CASSFSGFNTGELFF.

The V gene is TRBV19, the J gene TRBJ1-5; D might be TRBD1 (5 bases). This CDR3 comprises 15 residues. The germline V and J ends were trimmed by 1 base and 5 bases, with 12 bases remaining between them. The germline V gene encodes CDR1 LNHDA and CDR2 SQIVND (reference sequence). The CDR3 DNA reads TGTGCCAGTAGTATAGCCGGCCAGGGCTATCAGCCCCAGCATTTT. It translates to CASSIAGQGYQPQHF.